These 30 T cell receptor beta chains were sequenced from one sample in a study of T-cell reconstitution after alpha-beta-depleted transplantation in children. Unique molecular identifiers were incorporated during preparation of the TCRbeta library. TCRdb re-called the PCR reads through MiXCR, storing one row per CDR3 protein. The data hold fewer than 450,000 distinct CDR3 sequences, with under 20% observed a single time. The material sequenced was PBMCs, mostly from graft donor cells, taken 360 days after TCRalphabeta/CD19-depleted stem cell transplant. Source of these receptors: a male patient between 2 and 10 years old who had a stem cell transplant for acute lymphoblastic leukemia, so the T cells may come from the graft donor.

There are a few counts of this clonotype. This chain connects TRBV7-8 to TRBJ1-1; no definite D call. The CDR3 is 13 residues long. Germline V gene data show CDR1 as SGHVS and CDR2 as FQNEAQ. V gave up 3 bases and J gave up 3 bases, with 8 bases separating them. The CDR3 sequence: CASSFGVDTEAFF. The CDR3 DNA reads TGTGCCAGCAGCTTTGGGGTGGACACTGAAGCTTTCTTT. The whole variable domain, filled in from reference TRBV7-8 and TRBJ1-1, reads GAGVSQSPRYKVAKRGQDVALRCDPISGHVSLFWYQQALGQGPEFLTYFQNEAQLDKSGLPSDRFFAERPEGSVSTLKIQRTQQEDSAVYLCASSFGVDTEAFFGQGTRLTVV.

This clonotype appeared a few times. The CDR3 bases are TGTGCCACCAGTGGGGGGACAACCGATGAGCAGTTCTTC. Its translation is CATSGGTTDEQFF. J is TRBJ2-1 and V is TRBV24-1, with D maybe TRBD1 (6 bases). Trimming took off 5 bases at V and 8 bases at J, with 12 bases between the two ends. Germline CDR1 reads KGHDR; CDR2 reads SFDVKD. The CDR3 runs to 13 residues.

DNA for the CDR3: TGTGCCAGCAGTTTAGGGGGGGACTTAGATACGCAGTATTTT. Its translation is CASSLGGDLDTQYF. This rearrangement joins TRBV12-3 or TRBV12-4 to TRBJ2-3; D is possibly TRBD2 (6 bases). The CDR3 is 14 residues long. Between the trimmed V and J ends, which lost 1 base and 5 bases, there was a span of 10 bases.

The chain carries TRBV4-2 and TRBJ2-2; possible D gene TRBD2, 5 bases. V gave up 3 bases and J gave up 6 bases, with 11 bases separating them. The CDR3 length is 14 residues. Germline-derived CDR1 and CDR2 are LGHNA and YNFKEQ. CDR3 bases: TGTGCCAGCAGCCACCCCAGCGGATCCGGGGAGCTGTTTTTT. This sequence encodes CASSHPSGSGELFF.

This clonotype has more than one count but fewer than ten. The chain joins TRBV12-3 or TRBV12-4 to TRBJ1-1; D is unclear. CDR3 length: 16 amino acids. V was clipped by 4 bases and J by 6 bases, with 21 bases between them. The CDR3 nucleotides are TGTGCCAGCAGTTCCCCCCCGGGGTGGTCCTCGGCTGAAGCTTTCTTT. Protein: CASSSPPGWSSAEAFF.

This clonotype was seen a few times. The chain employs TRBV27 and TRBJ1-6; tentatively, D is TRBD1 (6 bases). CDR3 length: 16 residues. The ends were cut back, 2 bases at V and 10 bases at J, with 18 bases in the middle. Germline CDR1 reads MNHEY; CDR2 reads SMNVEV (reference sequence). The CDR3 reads CASSLVPQGLRSPLHF. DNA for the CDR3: TGTGCCAGCAGTTTAGTTCCCCAGGGGTTAAGATCACCCCTCCACTTT.

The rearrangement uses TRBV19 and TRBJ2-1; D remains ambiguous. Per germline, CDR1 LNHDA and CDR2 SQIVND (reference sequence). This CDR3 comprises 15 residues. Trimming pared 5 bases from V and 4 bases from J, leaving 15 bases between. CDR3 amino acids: CASSSRNLPYNEQFF. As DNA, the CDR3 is TGTGCCAGTAGTTCCCGTAACCTCCCTTACAATGAGCAGTTCTTC.

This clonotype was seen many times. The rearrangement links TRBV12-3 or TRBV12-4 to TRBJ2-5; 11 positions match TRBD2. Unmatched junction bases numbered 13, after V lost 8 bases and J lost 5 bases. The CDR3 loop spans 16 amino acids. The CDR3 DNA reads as TGTGCCAGCGGTCGGACCCTAGCGGGAGGAAGGGAGACCCAGTACTTC. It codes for CASGRTLAGGRETQYF.

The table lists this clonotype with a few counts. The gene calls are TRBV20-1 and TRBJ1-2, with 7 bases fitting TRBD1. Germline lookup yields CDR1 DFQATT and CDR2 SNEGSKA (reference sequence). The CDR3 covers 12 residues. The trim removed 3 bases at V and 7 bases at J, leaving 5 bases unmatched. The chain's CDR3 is CSARVQGSGYTF. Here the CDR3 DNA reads TGCAGTGCTAGGGTACAGGGGTCTGGCTACACCTTC.

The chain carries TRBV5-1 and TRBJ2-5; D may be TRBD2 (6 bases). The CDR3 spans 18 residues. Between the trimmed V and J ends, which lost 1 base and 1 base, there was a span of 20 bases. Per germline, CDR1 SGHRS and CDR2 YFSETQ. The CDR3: CASSLMGRSRFAQETQYF. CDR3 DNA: TGCGCCAGCAGCTTGATGGGGAGGTCCAGGTTTGCCCAAGAGACCCAGTACTTC. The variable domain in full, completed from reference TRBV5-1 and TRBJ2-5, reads KAGVTQTPRYLIKTRGQQVTLSCSPISGHRSVSWYQQTPGQGLQFLFEYFSETQRNKGNFPGRFSGRQFSNSRSEMNVSTLELGDSALYLCASSLMGRSRFAQETQYFGPGTRLLVL.

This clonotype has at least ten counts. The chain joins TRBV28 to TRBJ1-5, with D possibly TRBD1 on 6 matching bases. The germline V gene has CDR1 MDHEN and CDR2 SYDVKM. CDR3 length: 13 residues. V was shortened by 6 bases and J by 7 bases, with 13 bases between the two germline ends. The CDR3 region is CASSFTGFQPQHF. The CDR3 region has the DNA TGTGCCAGCAGCTTTACAGGGTTCCAGCCCCAGCATTTT.

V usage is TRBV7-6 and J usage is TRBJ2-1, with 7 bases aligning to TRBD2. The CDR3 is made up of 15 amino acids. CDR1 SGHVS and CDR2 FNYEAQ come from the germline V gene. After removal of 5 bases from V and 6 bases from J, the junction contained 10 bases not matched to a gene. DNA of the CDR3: TGTGCCAGCAGCCGAGCGGGGAAGGCAATCAATGAGCAGTTCTTC. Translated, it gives CASSRAGKAINEQFF.

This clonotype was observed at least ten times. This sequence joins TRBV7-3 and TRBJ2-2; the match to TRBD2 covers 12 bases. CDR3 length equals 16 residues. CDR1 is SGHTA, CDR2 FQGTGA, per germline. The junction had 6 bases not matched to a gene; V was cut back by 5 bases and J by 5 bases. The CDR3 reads CASSPLAGGLTGELFF. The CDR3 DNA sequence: TGTGCCAGCAGCCCACTAGCGGGAGGTTTAACCGGGGAGCTGTTTTTT.

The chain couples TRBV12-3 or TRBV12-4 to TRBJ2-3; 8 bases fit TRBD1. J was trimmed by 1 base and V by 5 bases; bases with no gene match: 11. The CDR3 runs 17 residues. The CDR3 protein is CASSTTSGGWGTDTQYF. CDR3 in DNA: TGTGCCAGCAGTACTACTTCAGGGGGCTGGGGCACAGATACGCAGTATTTT.

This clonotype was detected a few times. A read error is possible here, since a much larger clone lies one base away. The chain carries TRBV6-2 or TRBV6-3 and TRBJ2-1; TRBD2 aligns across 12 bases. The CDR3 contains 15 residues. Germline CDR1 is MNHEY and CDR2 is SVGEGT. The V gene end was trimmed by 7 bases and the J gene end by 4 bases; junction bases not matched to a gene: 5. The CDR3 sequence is CASTQGLAGYNEQFF. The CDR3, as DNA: TGTGCCAGCACCCAGGGACTAGCGGGTTACAATGAGCAGTTCTTC.

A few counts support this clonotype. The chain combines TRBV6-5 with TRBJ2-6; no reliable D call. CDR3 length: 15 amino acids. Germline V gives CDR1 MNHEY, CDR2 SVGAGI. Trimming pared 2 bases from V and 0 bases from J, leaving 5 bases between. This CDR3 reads CASSYDSSGANVLTF. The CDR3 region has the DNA TGTGCCAGCAGTTACGACTCCTCTGGGGCCAACGTCCTGACTTTC.

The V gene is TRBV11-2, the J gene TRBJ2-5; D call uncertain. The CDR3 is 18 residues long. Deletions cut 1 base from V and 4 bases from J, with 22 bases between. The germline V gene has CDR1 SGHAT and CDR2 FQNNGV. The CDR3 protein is CASSLVDPESWGGETQYF. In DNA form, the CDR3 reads TGTGCCAGCAGCTTAGTCGACCCTGAGTCCTGGGGTGGAGAGACCCAGTACTTC.

The CDR3 bases are TGTGCCAGCAGTTTAAGGCTAGCACAACGCACAGATACGCAGTATTTT. Protein product: CASSLRLAQRTDTQYF. The gene calls are TRBV12-3 or TRBV12-4 and TRBJ2-3; TRBD2 is a possible D gene (5 bases). CDR3 length equals 16 residues. Trimming left V 2 bases short and J 1 base short, with 13 bases between.

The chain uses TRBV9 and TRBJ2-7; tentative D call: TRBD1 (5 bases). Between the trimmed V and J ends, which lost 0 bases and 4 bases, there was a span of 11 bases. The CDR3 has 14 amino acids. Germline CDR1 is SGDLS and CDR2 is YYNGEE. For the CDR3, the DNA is TGTGCCAGCAGCGTAGGCGGCAGGGAATACGAGCAGTACTTC. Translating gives CASSVGGREYEQYF.

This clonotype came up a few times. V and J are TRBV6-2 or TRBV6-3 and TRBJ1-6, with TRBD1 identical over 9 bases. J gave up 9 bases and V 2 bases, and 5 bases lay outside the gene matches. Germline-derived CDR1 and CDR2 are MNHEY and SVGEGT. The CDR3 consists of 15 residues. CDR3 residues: CASSYTGQGTSPLHF. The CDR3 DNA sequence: TGTGCCAGCAGTTACACGGGACAGGGTACTTCACCCCTCCACTTT.

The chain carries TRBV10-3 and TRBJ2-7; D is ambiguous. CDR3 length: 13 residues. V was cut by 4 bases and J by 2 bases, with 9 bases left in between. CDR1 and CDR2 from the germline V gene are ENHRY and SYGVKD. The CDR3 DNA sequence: TGTGCCATCAGTGCCGGACGTCCCTACGAGCAGTACTTC. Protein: CAISAGRPYEQYF.

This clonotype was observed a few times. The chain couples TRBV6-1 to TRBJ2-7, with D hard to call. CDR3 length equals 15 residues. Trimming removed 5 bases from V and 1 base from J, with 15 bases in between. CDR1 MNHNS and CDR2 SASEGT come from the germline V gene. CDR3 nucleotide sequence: TGTGCCAGCAGTAAAGGGCAGGCTTTATCCTACGAGCAGTACTTC. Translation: CASSKGQALSYEQYF.

CDR3 coding DNA: TGTGCCAGCAGTCTGTACAGGGGCCTCGGAGAGCAGTACTTC. It translates to CASSLYRGLGEQYF. V usage is TRBV28 and J usage is TRBJ2-7; 7 bases fit TRBD1. Germline loops: CDR1 MDHEN, CDR2 SYDVKM. The CDR3 runs to 14 residues. J gave up 7 bases and V 5 bases, and 11 bases lay outside the gene matches.

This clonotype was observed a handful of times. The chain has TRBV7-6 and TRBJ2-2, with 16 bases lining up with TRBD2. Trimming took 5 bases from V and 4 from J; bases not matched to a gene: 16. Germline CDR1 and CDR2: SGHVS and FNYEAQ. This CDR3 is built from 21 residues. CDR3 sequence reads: CASSLPETGTSGRGGTGELFF. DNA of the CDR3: TGTGCCAGCAGCCTCCCAGAGACCGGGACTAGCGGGAGGGGGGGCACCGGGGAGCTGTTTTTT.

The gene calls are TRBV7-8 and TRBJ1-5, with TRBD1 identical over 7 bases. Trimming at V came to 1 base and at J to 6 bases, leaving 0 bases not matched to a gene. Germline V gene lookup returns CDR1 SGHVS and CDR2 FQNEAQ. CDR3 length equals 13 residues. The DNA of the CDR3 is TGTGCCAGCAGCTTAGACAGGGGTCAGCCCCAGCATTTT. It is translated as CASSLDRGQPQHF.

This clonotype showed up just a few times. This chain's CDR3 is CSATRPGGLGGELFF. CDR3 coding DNA: TGCAGTGCTACCCGACCTGGGGGACTGGGGGGGGAGCTGTTTTTT. The chain carries TRBV20-1 and TRBJ2-2; D possibly corresponds to TRBD2 (6 bases). CDR1 is DFQATT and CDR2 is SNEGSKA in the germline V gene (reference sequence). The CDR3 has 15 amino acids. V was trimmed by 4 bases and J by 8 bases, leaving 20 bases between them.

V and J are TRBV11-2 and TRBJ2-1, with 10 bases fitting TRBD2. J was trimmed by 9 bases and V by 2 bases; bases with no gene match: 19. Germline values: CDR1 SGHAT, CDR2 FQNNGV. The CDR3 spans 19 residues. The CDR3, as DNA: TGTGCCAGCAGCTTATATCGGATTGGGTCTAGCGGGAGTAGGGGTGAGCAGTTCTTC. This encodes CASSLYRIGSSGSRGEQFF.

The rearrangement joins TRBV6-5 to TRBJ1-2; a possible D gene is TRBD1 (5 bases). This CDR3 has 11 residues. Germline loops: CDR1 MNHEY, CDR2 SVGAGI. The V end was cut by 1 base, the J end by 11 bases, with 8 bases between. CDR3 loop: CASSYWGGYTF. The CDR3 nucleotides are TGTGCCAGCAGTTACTGGGGGGGTTACACCTTC.

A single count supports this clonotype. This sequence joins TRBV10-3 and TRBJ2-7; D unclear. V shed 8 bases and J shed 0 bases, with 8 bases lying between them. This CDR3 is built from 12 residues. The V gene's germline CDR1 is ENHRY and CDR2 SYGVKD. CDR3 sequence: CAIGQDSYEQYF. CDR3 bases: TGTGCCATCGGCCAGGACTCCTACGAGCAGTACTTC.

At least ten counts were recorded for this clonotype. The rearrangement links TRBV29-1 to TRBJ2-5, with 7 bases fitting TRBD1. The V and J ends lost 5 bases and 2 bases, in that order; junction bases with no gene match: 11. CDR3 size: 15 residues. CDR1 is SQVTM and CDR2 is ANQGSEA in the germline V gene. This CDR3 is CSVRGSTGPQETQYF. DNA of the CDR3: TGCAGCGTTCGGGGTTCGACAGGGCCGCAAGAGACCCAGTACTTC. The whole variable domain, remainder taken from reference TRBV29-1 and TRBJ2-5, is SAVISQKPSRDICQRGTSLTIQCQVDSQVTMMFWYRQQPGQSLTLIATANQGSEATYESGFVIDKFPISRPNLTFSTLTVSNMSPEDSSIYLCSVRGSTGPQETQYFGPGTRLLVL.